Below, 32 T cell receptor beta chains from the same sample are listed, as sequenced in a study of shared clonotypes between healthy human individuals. Profiling relied on immunoSEQ multiplex PCR, and the TCRdb table lists in-frame clones only, not all of them. The sample records 450,000 to 500,000 clones, roughly 80% being singletons. The material sequenced was PBMCs. The origin of the receptors is a woman in her 40s in good health. Some clones in this sample may be carry-over from other donors' samples.

The CDR3 reads CASRVGASTDTQYF. In DNA form, the CDR3 reads TGTGCCAGCAGGGTGGGAGCCAGCACAGATACGCAGTATTTT. The V gene is TRBV6-1, the J gene TRBJ2-3; D may be TRBD2 (5 bases). Trimming removed 6 bases from V and 0 bases from J, with 10 bases in between. Germline V CDR1 and CDR2: MNHNS, SASEGT. The CDR3 length is 14 residues.

The chain employs TRBV28 and TRBJ1-1; D is perhaps TRBD1 (6 bases). This CDR3 has 15 residues. Trimming cost V 3 bases and J 4 bases, with 15 bases left between them. Germline V CDR1 and CDR2: MDHEN, SYDVKM. CDR3 amino acids: CASSFGGSSGTEAFF. The CDR3 DNA reads as TGTGCCAGCAGTTTCGGGGGCAGTTCGGGCACTGAAGCTTTCTTT.

The V and J genes are TRBV5-6 and TRBJ1-3, with D possibly matching TRBD1 (5 bases). Per the germline V gene, CDR1 is SGHDT and CDR2 is YYEEEE. The CDR3 sequence is 14 residues long. The germline V and J ends were trimmed by 4 bases and 4 bases, with 12 bases remaining between them. This chain's CDR3 is CASSPTGRGNTIYF. The CDR3 region has the DNA TGTGCCAGCAGCCCTACAGGAAGGGGAAACACCATATATTTT. The full variable domain, completed using reference TRBV5-6 and TRBJ1-3, is DAGVTQSPTHLIKTRGQQVTLRCSPKSGHDTVSWYQQALGQGPQFIFQYYEEEERQRGNFPDRFSGHQFPNYSSELNVNALLLGDSALYLCASSPTGRGNTIYFGEGSWLTVV.

This clone was counted only a few times. The chain joins TRBV4-1 to TRBJ2-7; 8 nucleotides line up with TRBD1. This CDR3 is built from 14 residues. Trimming removed 0 bases from V and 10 bases from J; junction bases left unmatched: 8. Germline lookup yields CDR1 MGHRA and CDR2 YSYEKL. In DNA, the CDR3 is TGCGCCAGCAGCCAAGAACAGGGGGAGTGGGAACAGTACTTC. Its protein is CASSQEQGEWEQYF.

V usage is TRBV7-8 and J usage is TRBJ1-5; possible D gene TRBD1, 6 bases. Germline lookup yields CDR1 SGHVS and CDR2 FQNEAQ. This CDR3 region has 13 residues. With 6 bases removed from V and 2 bases from J, the gap between germline ends came to 8 bases. The CDR3 protein is CASRRGGNQPQHF. Here the CDR3 DNA reads TGTGCCAGCAGGAGGGGGGGCAATCAGCCCCAGCATTTT. The full variable domain, its missing parts supplied by reference TRBV7-8 and TRBJ1-5, is GAGVSQSPRYKVAKRGQDVALRCDPISGHVSLFWYQQALGQGPEFLTYFQNEAQLDKSGLPSDRFFAERPEGSVSTLKIQRTQQEDSAVYLCASRRGGNQPQHFGDGTRLSIL.

V and J are TRBV7-6 and TRBJ2-3; maybe TRBD2 (6 bases). Trimming pared 1 base from V and 0 bases from J, leaving 11 bases between. The CDR3 runs to 16 residues. Germline V gene data show CDR1 as SGHVS and CDR2 as FNYEAQ. In DNA, the CDR3 is TGTGCCAGCAGCTTAGATGGTAGCGGAAGCACAGATACGCAGTATTTT. As protein: CASSLDGSGSTDTQYF.

This clone was detected only once. The rearrangement joins TRBV18 to TRBJ1-2, with D perhaps TRBD1 (5 bases). CDR3 length equals 16 residues. Germline values: CDR1 KGHSH, CDR2 LQKENI. Trimming took off 3 bases at V and 0 bases at J, with 14 bases between the two ends. The CDR3 DNA reads as TGTGCCAGCTCACCGGACATGGGCGGAGCTAACTATGGCTACACCTTC. The encoded protein is CASSPDMGGANYGYTF.

The rearrangement uses TRBV28 and TRBJ2-3; D is unresolved. V was clipped by 7 bases and J by 0 bases, with 8 bases between them. The length of the CDR3 is 13 residues. The germline V gene encodes CDR1 MDHEN and CDR2 SYDVKM. CDR3 in amino acids: CASNRPSTDTQYF. CDR3 nucleotide sequence: TGTGCCAGCAATCGACCCAGCACAGATACGCAGTATTTT.

The CDR3 bases are TGCGCCAGCAGACCCCAGGGTCCTAGCACAGATACGCAGTATTTT. This codes for CASRPQGPSTDTQYF. The chain links TRBV5-1 to TRBJ2-3; D is perhaps TRBD1 (5 bases). The CDR3 covers 15 residues. Germline assignment: CDR1 SGHRS and CDR2 YFSETQ. Deletions cut 5 bases from V and 0 bases from J, with 13 bases between.

This clone was seen a single time. This chain connects TRBV27 to TRBJ2-7; possibly TRBD1 for D (6 bases). Trimming removed 9 bases from V and 0 bases from J, with 21 bases in between. CDR1 and CDR2 from the germline V gene are MNHEY and SMNVEV (reference sequence). This CDR3 is built from 16 residues. The CDR3 loop is CARSNQGMVNSYEQYF. The CDR3 nucleotides are TGTGCCAGGTCTAATCAGGGGATGGTCAACTCCTACGAGCAGTACTTC.

This sequence joins TRBV19 and TRBJ2-1; tentatively, D is TRBD1 or TRBD2 (5 bases each). The CDR3 totals 14 residues. Germline CDR1 reads LNHDA; CDR2 reads SQIVND (reference sequence). V shed 9 bases and J shed 6 bases, with 18 bases lying between them. The DNA of the CDR3 is TGTGCCAGCCGAGGGGCAGGGACCCTCAATGAGCAGTTCTTC. This sequence encodes CASRGAGTLNEQFF.

V usage is TRBV28 and J usage is TRBJ1-2; D unclear. The CDR3 loop spans 14 amino acids. Germline V gene data show CDR1 as MDHEN and CDR2 as SYDVKM. V lost 5 bases and J lost 4, with 14 bases in between. The CDR3 here is CASSPPAVLYGYTF. In nucleotides, the CDR3 is TGTGCCAGCAGTCCCCCCGCGGTCCTCTATGGCTACACCTTC.

This chain uses TRBV9 with TRBJ1-2, with D perhaps TRBD1 (5 bases). The V end was cut by 1 base, the J end by 3 bases, with 10 bases between. The CDR3 consists of 14 residues. CDR1 is SGDLS, CDR2 YYNGEE, per germline. The CDR3 bases are TGTGCCAGCAGCGTATCAGGGCTGGACTATGGCTACACCTTC. Translated: CASSVSGLDYGYTF.

As for this clone: Given a much more abundant clone one base away, this may be a read error. This sequence joins TRBV10-2 and TRBJ2-7; D perhaps matches TRBD2 (6 bases). The V end was cut by 6 bases, the J end by 0 bases, with 18 bases between. Germline values: CDR1 WSHSY, CDR2 SAAADI. The CDR3 runs to 16 residues. The CDR3 coding sequence is TGCGCCAGCAGCCCCGTGGGACTTCCCAGCTCCTACGAGCAGTACTTC. This encodes CASSPVGLPSSYEQYF.

About this clone: A junction boundary mismatches the germline segment, possibly from a read error. The V gene is TRBV5-1, the J gene TRBJ1-5, with unresolved D. The CDR3 is 14 residues long. Germline V CDR1 and CDR2: SGHRS, YFSETQ. CDR3 region: CASSLKGEHQPQHF. The CDR3 nucleotides read TGTGCCAGCAGCTTAAAGGGAGAACATCAGCCCCAGCATTTT.

The rearrangement links TRBV28 to TRBJ2-5, with D possibly matching TRBD1 (6 bases). The V end was cut by 6 bases, the J end by 1 base, with 15 bases between. Germline V gives CDR1 MDHEN, CDR2 SYDVKM. The CDR3 has 15 amino acids. CDR3 region: CASSKTGTTQETQYF. The CDR3 DNA reads TGTGCCAGCAGCAAGACCGGGACAACCCAAGAGACCCAGTACTTC.

The chain links TRBV9 to TRBJ2-1, with TRBD2 matching over 10 bases. Trimming cost V 0 bases and J 7 bases; bases outside gene matches: 4. CDR3 length equals 15 residues. Germline assignment: CDR1 SGDLS and CDR2 YYNGEE. The CDR3, as DNA: TGTGCCAGCAGCGTAGATGGGACTAGCGTGAATGAGCAGTTCTTC. Translated, it gives CASSVDGTSVNEQFF.

This clone was recorded many times. The chain uses TRBV6-6 and TRBJ2-3; D uncertain. Per germline, CDR1 MNHNY and CDR2 SVGAGI (reference sequence). The length of the CDR3 is 14 residues. V dropped 6 bases and J dropped 3 bases, with 13 bases sitting between them. This CDR3 reads CASRDVGQTDTQYF. In nucleotides, the CDR3 is TGTGCCAGCAGGGACGTGGGTCAGACAGATACGCAGTATTTT.

V gene TRBV7-9 combines with J gene TRBJ2-1; TRBD2 agrees at 13 bases. This CDR3 region has 18 residues. Germline loops: CDR1 SEHNR, CDR2 FQNEAQ (reference sequence). V shed 3 bases and J 6 bases; nucleotides not matched to a gene: 11. CDR3 DNA sequence: TGTGCCAGCAGCTTTAGAGGACTAGCGGGAGAGACCAGCAATGAGCAGTTCTTC. Translated: CASSFRGLAGETSNEQFF. The full variable domain, in which reference TRBV7-9 and TRBJ2-1 provide the parts outside the CDR3, is DTGVSQNPRHKITKRGQNVTFRCDPISEHNRLYWYRQTLGQGPEFLTYFQNEAQLEKSRLLSDRFSAERPKGSFSTLEIQRTEQGDSAMYLCASSFRGLAGETSNEQFFGPGTRLTVL.

This chain uses TRBV11-2 with TRBJ1-2, with 8 bases aligning to TRBD1. Germline-derived CDR1 and CDR2 are SGHAT and FQNNGV. Unmatched junction bases numbered 18, after V lost 5 bases and J lost 7 bases. The CDR3 length is 17 residues. For the CDR3, the DNA is TGTGCCAGCAGCCCTCGCGCCGCGGACAGGGTCGGTTTTGGCTACACCTTC. Its translation is CASSPRAADRVGFGYTF.

This chain uses TRBV30 with TRBJ2-5, with D perhaps TRBD1 or TRBD2 (5 bases each). CDR3 length equals 13 residues. CDR1 is GTSNPN, CDR2 SVGIG, per germline (reference sequence). Trimming cost V 2 bases and J 2 bases, with 9 bases left between them. The CDR3 sequence is CAWSSGRQETQYF. CDR3 sequence (DNA): TGTGCCTGGAGTTCGGGGCGACAAGAGACCCAGTACTTC.

The chain employs TRBV18 and TRBJ2-1; maybe TRBD2 (6 bases). The length of the CDR3 is 18 residues. Germline-derived CDR1 and CDR2 are KGHSH and LQKENI. The V and J ends lost 3 bases and 5 bases respectively, with 23 bases between them. This CDR3 is CASSPSRRGNKVDNEQFF. CDR3 bases: TGTGCCAGCTCACCCTCCCGGCGGGGAAACAAAGTAGACAATGAGCAGTTCTTC.

As regards this clone: A far larger clone is off by one base, so a read error is likely. The chain has TRBV2 and TRBJ2-1, with unresolved D. Germline V gives CDR1 SNHLY, CDR2 FYNNEI. This CDR3 has 11 amino acids. This chain's CDR3 is CASTPTVERFF. The CDR3 nucleotides read TGTGCCAGCACCCCGACGGTTGAGCGGTTCTTC.

The rearrangement joins TRBV28 to TRBJ2-1; a weak D match, TRBD2 (6 bases). Trimming took off 7 bases at V and 0 bases at J, with 19 bases between the two ends. In germline, CDR1 is MDHEN, CDR2 SYDVKM. This CDR3 comprises 17 residues. CDR3 coding DNA: TGTGCCAGCACCCCTCGGGGGATACAGCTCTCCTACAATGAGCAGTTCTTC. It codes for CASTPRGIQLSYNEQFF.

To note about this clone: This specimen includes other DNA sequences encoding the same CDR3. The V gene is TRBV27, the J gene TRBJ2-7; 9 bases match TRBD1. CDR1 is MNHEY, CDR2 SMNVEV, per germline (reference sequence). Losses at the gene ends were 4 bases for V and 3 bases for J; bases not matched to a gene: 4. CDR3 length: 14 residues. DNA for the CDR3: TGTGCCAGCAGTTCCGGGACAGGGCGCTACGAGCAGTACTTC. Protein sequence: CASSSGTGRYEQYF.

This clone showed up just a few times. This chain uses TRBV30 with TRBJ1-1; D remains ambiguous. Germline CDR1 and CDR2: GTSNPN and SVGIG (reference sequence). With 3 bases removed from V and 5 bases from J, the gap between germline ends came to 13 bases. The CDR3 length is 13 residues. CDR3: CAWSARPRTEAFF. DNA for the CDR3: TGTGCCTGGAGCGCCAGGCCGCGGACTGAAGCTTTCTTT.

This chain connects TRBV11-2 to TRBJ2-5, with a weak D call TRBD2 (6 bases). The V gene lost 5 bases and the J gene lost 5 bases, with 15 bases spanning the gap. The CDR3 is 14 amino acids. In germline, CDR1 is SGHAT, CDR2 FQNNGV. The CDR3, as DNA: TGTGCCAGCAGCACAATAGGGAGGTGGGAGACCCAGTACTTC. This sequence encodes CASSTIGRWETQYF.

V gene TRBV10-1 combines with J gene TRBJ2-5; TRBD1 matches 9 bases. Germline assignment: CDR1 WNHNN and CDR2 SYGVQD (reference sequence). The CDR3 loop spans 14 amino acids. Trimming took 3 bases from V and 4 from J; bases not matched to a gene: 3. The CDR3 coding sequence is TGCGCCAGCAGTGAAGGACAGGGGAGAGAGACCCAGTACTTC. The encoded protein is CASSEGQGRETQYF.

This chain joins TRBV2 and TRBJ1-6, with no clear D. CDR3 length equals 14 residues. CDR1 and CDR2 from the germline V gene are SNHLY and FYNNEI. V was shortened by 4 bases and J by 4 bases, with 8 bases between the two germline ends. CDR3 amino acids: CASSVGRYNSPLHF. CDR3 in DNA: TGTGCCAGCAGTGTAGGACGGTATAATTCACCCCTCCACTTT.

The rearrangement uses TRBV2 and TRBJ2-7, with 11 bases identical to TRBD1. This CDR3 spans 16 amino acids. The trim removed 5 bases at V and 3 bases at J, leaving 9 bases unmatched. Germline CDR1 and CDR2: SNHLY and FYNNEI. CDR3 sequence reads: CASSSPDRGLLYEQYF. The CDR3 coding sequence is TGTGCCAGCAGTTCCCCGGACAGGGGGCTACTCTACGAGCAGTACTTC.

The chain's CDR3 is CASSSTGIRRFF. The CDR3 DNA follows: TGTGCCAGCAGTAGTACTGGGATCCGGCGGTTCTTC. The chain joins TRBV28 to TRBJ2-1; D not resolved. Germline CDR1 is MDHEN and CDR2 is SYDVKM. This CDR3 has 12 amino acids. V lost 5 bases and J lost 15, with 17 bases in between.

As regards this clone: This sample includes further DNA sequences coding for the same CDR3. V and J are TRBV9 and TRBJ2-3, with TRBD2 as a possible D gene (6 bases). The CDR3 is 15 residues long. CDR1 is SGDLS, CDR2 YYNGEE, per germline. The ends were cut back, 0 bases at V and 4 bases at J, with 12 bases in the middle. The CDR3 is CASSVGGGGADTQYF. For the CDR3, the DNA is TGTGCCAGCAGCGTAGGAGGCGGAGGGGCAGATACGCAGTATTTT.